These 5 T cell receptor beta chains originate from one sample sequenced in a study of blood T cell repertoires in COVID-19. Produced via immunoSEQ multiplex PCR; TCRdb's table is partial and in-frame only. Seen here are 110,000 or so clones, roughly 85% observed once, and the top ten hold about 13%. Sequencing was carried out using peripheral blood. Receptors originate from a human donor in a cohort sampled during active COVID-19.

This chain links TRBV30 with TRBJ1-2; TRBD1 matches at 7 bases. The CDR3 length is 13 residues. Trimming cost V 4 bases and J 2 bases; bases outside gene matches: 4. CDR1 is GTSNPN, CDR2 SVGIG, per germline (reference sequence). The CDR3, as DNA: TGTGCCTGGACGGGACAGCGAAACTATGGCTACACCTTC. It encodes CAWTGQRNYGYTF.

V gene TRBV11-2 combines with J gene TRBJ2-1, with D maybe TRBD2 (7 bases). Looked up from germline, CDR1 is SGHAT and CDR2 is FQNNGV. This CDR3 spans 14 amino acids. The ends were cut back, 5 bases at V and 8 bases at J, with 16 bases in the middle. The CDR3 spells CASSRGAPGHEQFF. In DNA form, the CDR3 reads TGTGCCAGCAGCCGGGGGGCCCCGGGGCATGAGCAGTTCTTC.

V gene TRBV18 combines with J gene TRBJ2-2; a weak D match, TRBD2 (5 bases). The germline V and J ends were trimmed by 0 bases and 1 base, with 15 bases remaining between them. CDR1 and CDR2 (germline): KGHSH, LQKENI. The CDR3 covers 18 residues. CDR3 coding DNA: TGTGCCAGCTCACCACCGGGGAGACTAATTTTGAACACCGGGGAGCTGTTTTTT. This translates into CASSPPGRLILNTGELFF.

The chain joins TRBV30 to TRBJ2-7; TRBD2 matches 10 bases. The V segment lost 6 bases and the J segment 4 bases; nucleotides outside the gene matches: 9. Germline V gene sequence: CDR1 GTSNPN, CDR2 SVGIG (reference sequence). This CDR3 contains 14 residues. The CDR3 protein is CACRKSGGAYEQYF. CDR3 bases: TGTGCCTGCAGAAAAAGCGGGGGGGCTTACGAGCAGTACTTC.

The rearrangement joins TRBV7-9 to TRBJ2-3; D is perhaps TRBD2 (5 bases). Between the trimmed V and J ends, which lost 3 bases and 2 bases, there was a span of 9 bases. From germline, CDR1 is SEHNR and CDR2 FQNEAQ (reference sequence). This CDR3 contains 14 residues. CDR3 DNA sequence: TGTGCCAGCAGCTTCGGGGTTCCCACAGATACGCAGTATTTT. It specifies CASSFGVPTDTQYF.